This T cell receptor beta chain was sequenced for a study of technical replicates of blood from a few donors. Germline V gives CDR1 SNHLY, CDR2 FYNNEI. The CDR3 contains 15 residues. The V end lost 8 bases, the J end lost 3 bases, and 16 bases lay between the germline ends. Here immunoSEQ multiplex PCR was the method, and the copy in TCRdb shows in-frame clones only, minus some. The sample holds approximately 88,000 clones; about 96% are singletons and the top ten take approximately 0.3%. This clone has a single count. The sequence was collected from a human donor in good health. The sequenced sample was T cells isolated from PBMCs. This rearrangement joins TRBV2 to TRBJ2-2; tentatively, D is TRBD1 (6 bases). CDR3 DNA: TGTGCCAGCGCCGAGAGGGACATAGACACCGGGGAGCTGTTTTTT. As protein: CASAERDIDTGELFF.